This T cell receptor (beta chain) comes out of a study of T cells after yellow fever vaccination. Study-level background: SMART-Seq v4 Ultra Low Input prepared the low-cell-number fractions.

For TCR, cDNA came from 5'RACE template switching, which added a universal primer site and UMIs. TCRdb reprocessed the 5' RACE reads with MiXCR, giving one entry per CDR3 protein. The sample holds 600,000 to 750,000 distinct CDR3 sequences, around an eighth seen once. This clonotype has more than one count but fewer than ten. No antigen is known for it. Regarding the study as a whole: A large majority of primary-vaccination clones showed up again after the booster (about 97% CD4, about 90% CD8).

The origin of this receptor is a man aged 30 to 39 who received the YFV17D yellow fever vaccine. This material consisted of PBMCs, taken on the day of the yellow fever booster vaccination.

In DNA form, the CDR3 reads TGTGCCAGCAGCAAACCCGGGCGCCGGGAATATAATTCACCCCTCCACTTT. Encoded protein: CASSKPGRREYNSPLHF. This chain joins TRBV6-1 and TRBJ1-6, with D uncertain. Trimming removed 6 bases from V and 4 bases from J, with 19 bases in between. The CDR3 runs 17 residues. Germline lookup yields CDR1 MNHNS and CDR2 SASEGT.